This TCR beta chain was retrieved from a study of blood T cell repertoires in COVID-19. Background on the study: Samples representing acute and convalescent COVID-19 were sourced from the United States, Italy and Spain.

Study processing details: Counts of nucleated cells, estimated from reference gene primer amplification, were obtained. Sequencing used immunoSEQ multiplex PCR; TCRdb keeps in-frame clones, though not all of them. That table supplies the V and J calls and clone size; D and trimming were determined from the DNA. The sample carries approximately 310,000 clones, roughly 86% recorded once. CDR3 length: 15 residues. From germline, CDR1 is MGHDK and CDR2 SYGVNS. V lost 4 bases to trimming and J lost 6 bases; unmatched junction nucleotides: 10. Sequencing used peripheral blood. This chain joins TRBV25-1 and TRBJ2-7; 9 bases are a match to TRBD1. The source is a woman in her fifties or sixties who had recovered from COVID-19. CDR3 DNA: TGTGCCAGCAGTGCATCCCGGACAGGGGCCGGCGAGCAGTACTTC. Translation gives CASSASRTGAGEQYF.